This TCR beta chain was documented in a study of T cell responses to AZD1222 COVID-19 vaccine. Study-level findings and limits: AZD1222 recipients seropositive at baseline numbered only 5 or 6. The span of vaccine-associated CD4 TCRs extended across spike, with dominance at 160-218 and 743-854. Spike-specific TCR breadth and depth were elevated following two AZD1222 doses.

Profiled with immunoSEQ multiplex PCR; TCRdb holds only in-frame clones, not every one. This table has under 150,000 clones, 80% to 90% appearing once. A note on this clone: Its specificity is not known.

This CDR3 region has 13 residues. V lost 1 base, J lost 10 bases, and 5 bases stayed unmatched. Germline CDR1 reads LNHDA; CDR2 reads SQIVND (reference sequence). The sequence was obtained from an adult in good health. The chain uses TRBV19 and TRBJ1-1, with TRBD1 identical over 8 bases. This sample comprised peripheral blood, obtained on day 0 of MenACWY control vaccination. The CDR3 nucleotides read TGTGCCAGTAGTATAGGTCAGGGGGCAGGAGCTTTCTTT. Protein: CASSIGQGAGAFF.